This T cell receptor beta chain was sequenced in a study of vaccination and CD4 T cells after COVID-19. Turning to this clonotype: Its antigen remains unidentified.

The Oncomine TCR Beta short-read assay was applied to DNA of cultured CD4+ T cells. TCRdb reprocessed the PCR reads via MiXCR and lists one record per CDR3 protein. Among about 18,000 distinct CDR3 sequences listed, about 71% were seen once. Documented treatment: approximately 10-day PBMC culture with coronavirus spike peptide pools or control peptides (ViraFEST assay). CDR1 MNHNS and CDR2 SASEGT come from the germline V gene. This CDR3 has 15 residues. The V and J ends lost 6 bases and 5 bases respectively, with 19 bases between them. This clonotype was sampled from a human donor who had recovered from COVID-19. The chain is built from TRBV6-1 and TRBJ1-2; possibly TRBD1 for D (5 bases). Sequencing input: CD4+ T cells from blood, cultured in vitro. CDR3 amino acids: CASRPGRRGGYGYTF. The CDR3 nucleotides read TGTGCCAGCAGACCGGGGCGACGGGGGGGTTATGGCTACACCTTC.